One and the same sample provided the 26 T cell receptor beta chains below, sequenced in a study of blood T cell repertoires in COVID-19. The table came from immunoSEQ multiplex PCR; TCRdb's copy has only in-frame clones and leaves some out. The profile shows approximately 470,000 clones, roughly nine tenths of them singletons. The material sequenced was PBMCs or T cells enriched from blood (not recorded which). Receptors were obtained from a woman aged 18 to 35 who had recovered from COVID-19.

This clone was seen a few times. The V and J genes are TRBV3-1 (or the pseudogene TRBV3-2) and TRBJ1-5; 7 bases align to TRBD1. Per germline, CDR1 LGHDT and CDR2 YNNKEL (reference sequence). The CDR3 totals 16 residues. J was trimmed by 2 bases and V by 5 bases; bases with no gene match: 9. CDR3 nucleotides: TGTGCCAGCAGCTCCTCCCTCGGACAGGGCAATCAGCCCCAGCATTTT. It is translated as CASSSSLGQGNQPQHF.

This sequence joins TRBV3-1 (or the pseudogene TRBV3-2) and TRBJ1-3; a weak D match, TRBD1 (5 bases). Trimming took 0 bases from V and 2 from J, leaving 14 bases between them. CDR1 LGHDT and CDR2 YNNKEL come from the germline V gene (reference sequence). This CDR3 is 17 amino acids long. This chain's CDR3 is CASSQDWGGEAGNTIYF. The CDR3 DNA reads TGTGCCAGCAGCCAAGATTGGGGGGGGGAGGCTGGAAACACCATATATTTT.

The chain is built from TRBV7-6 and TRBJ2-1, with D maybe TRBD2 (6 bases). V lost 3 bases and J lost 10, with 16 bases in between. CDR3 length: 14 residues. Germline V lookup: CDR1 SGHVS, CDR2 FNYEAQ. CDR3 loop: CASSLAHDGGEQFF. For the CDR3, the DNA is TGTGCCAGCAGCTTGGCCCATGACGGGGGAGAGCAGTTCTTC. The entire variable domain, with the rest obtained from reference TRBV7-6 and TRBJ2-1, is as follows: GAGVSQSPRYKVTKRGQDVALRCDPISGHVSLYWYRQALGQGPEFLTYFNYEAQQDKSGLPNDRFSAERPEGSISTLTIQRTEQRDSAMYRCASSLAHDGGEQFFGPGTRLTVL.

This chain uses TRBV11-2 with TRBJ1-5; unclear D gene. Germline V lookup: CDR1 SGHAT, CDR2 FQNNGV. The CDR3 loop spans 13 amino acids. V was pared by 0 bases and J by 9 bases, with 9 bases between. The chain's CDR3 is CASSLEAVGPQHF. DNA of the CDR3: TGTGCCAGCAGCTTAGAGGCGGTTGGGCCCCAGCATTTT.

The chain employs TRBV5-1 and TRBJ1-2; TRBD1 might be the D (6 bases). The CDR3 has 14 amino acids. Germline V gives CDR1 SGHRS, CDR2 YFSETQ. V lost 7 bases, J lost 8 bases, and 21 bases lay in between. The DNA of the CDR3 is TGCGCCAGCTCCGCGGGGGGGCAGGCAAGAGGCTACACCTTC. This translates into CASSAGGQARGYTF.

The chain joins TRBV6-1 to TRBJ1-2, with 8 positions matching TRBD1. V lost 2 bases, J lost 8 bases, and 10 bases stayed unmatched. The germline CDR1 and CDR2 sequences are MNHNS and SASEGT. The CDR3 sequence is 15 residues long. CDR3 nucleotide sequence: TGTGCCAGCAGTGAATGGATGCAGGGGGCGGGAGGCTACACCTTC. Translation gives CASSEWMQGAGGYTF.

The V gene is TRBV5-1, the J gene TRBJ2-4; possible D gene TRBD2, 5 bases. This CDR3 has 15 residues. Between the trimmed V and J ends, which lost 0 bases and 1 base, there was a span of 8 bases. Germline V gives CDR1 SGHRS, CDR2 YFSETQ. The CDR3 DNA reads as TGCGCCAGCAGCTTGGATGGAGGTGCCAAAAACATTCAGTACTTC. Protein sequence: CASSLDGGAKNIQYF.

This chain connects TRBV7-9 to TRBJ2-1, with TRBD2 matching over 11 bases. The CDR3 is 13 amino acids. V shed 6 bases, J shed 13 bases, and the junction held 8 bases outside the gene matches. CDR1 is SEHNR and CDR2 is FQNEAQ in the germline V gene (reference sequence). DNA for the CDR3: TGTGCCAGCAGTCTGATTAGCGGGGGGGATCAGTTCTTC. It yields the protein CASSLISGGDQFF.

The V call is TRBV5-4, the J call TRBJ2-7; TRBD1 matches 12 bases. The CDR3 length is 14 residues. Germline CDR1 and CDR2: SGHNT and YYREEE (reference sequence). Germline trimming cut 4 bases from V and 6 bases from J; bases unmatched to any gene: 5. The DNA of the CDR3 is TGTGCCAGCAGCGTGGGACAGGGGGCCGGCGAGCAGTACTTC. It translates to CASSVGQGAGEQYF.

This chain links TRBV7-9 with TRBJ1-2; D unresolved. Per germline, CDR1 SEHNR and CDR2 FQNEAQ (reference sequence). The CDR3 sequence is 14 residues long. V was clipped by 4 bases and J by 3 bases, with 12 bases between them. CDR3 sequence: CASSSNREDYGYTF. CDR3 DNA sequence: TGTGCCAGCAGCTCGAATCGGGAAGACTATGGCTACACCTTC.

This chain uses TRBV9 with TRBJ1-6, with 7 bases that match TRBD1. The CDR3 is 15 amino acids. The trim removed 4 bases at V and 5 bases at J, leaving 6 bases unmatched. The germline V gene has CDR1 SGDLS and CDR2 YYNGEE. For the CDR3, the DNA is TGTGCCAGCAGCCCCAGGGACAGCCATAATTCACCCCTCCACTTT. It yields the protein CASSPRDSHNSPLHF.

The gene calls are TRBV10-1 and TRBJ2-5; 10 nucleotides agree with TRBD2. This CDR3 is 15 amino acids long. In germline, CDR1 is WNHNN, CDR2 SYGVQD (reference sequence). V was clipped by 5 bases and J by 4 bases; unmatched bases: 7. The CDR3 nucleotides are TGCGCCAGCAGTCCCGGACTAGCGGATTCAGAGACCCAGTACTTC. Protein sequence: CASSPGLADSETQYF.

As for this clone: The junction differs from germline at one of its ends, possibly a read error. V usage is TRBV4-1 and J usage is TRBJ2-3; a possible D gene is TRBD2 (7 bases). CDR1 and CDR2 (germline): MGHRA, YSYEKL. CDR3 length: 17 residues. The CDR3 DNA reads TGCGTCAGCAGCCAAGTGGGGGGCCGGGGGGTCACAGATACGCAGTATTTT. Protein product: CVSSQVGGRGVTDTQYF.

The chain joins TRBV18 to TRBJ1-6, with 8 bases matching TRBD1. The CDR3 is 15 residues long. J lost 11 bases, V lost 1 base, and 7 bases had no gene match. Germline V gene lookup returns CDR1 KGHSH and CDR2 LQKENI. Here the CDR3 reads CASSPQDRVSAPLHF. CDR3 DNA sequence: TGTGCCAGCTCACCACAGGACAGGGTTTCTGCACCCCTCCACTTT.

V is TRBV5-1 and J is TRBJ2-2, with 7 bases fitting TRBD1. From germline, CDR1 is SGHRS and CDR2 YFSETQ. The length of the CDR3 is 16 residues. The V and J ends lost 0 bases and 7 bases, in that order; junction bases with no gene match: 9. In DNA form, the CDR3 reads TGCGCCAGCAGCTTGGGTAATCAGGACAGGAACGGGGAGCTGTTTTTT. Amino acid sequence: CASSLGNQDRNGELFF.

This chain connects TRBV12-2 to TRBJ2-3; no check of the table's D call, TRBD2, against the DNA was made. TRBV12-2 is annotated as a pseudogene. This CDR3 has 18 residues. CDR3 DNA sequence: TGTGCAAGTCGCTTAAGATTTGGGGAGGGCCCGGGGGGAGATACGCAGTATTTT. It is translated as CASRLRFGEGPGGDTQYF.

The genes are TRBV6-5 and TRBJ2-3; D possibly corresponds to TRBD2 (6 bases). CDR3 length: 16 amino acids. CDR1 is MNHEY, CDR2 SVGAGI, per germline. Trimming took 4 bases from V and 0 from J, leaving 14 bases between them. The CDR3 DNA follows: TGTGCCAGCAGTTCCCTTTGGGAGGCAAGCACAGATACGCAGTATTTT. Translation: CASSSLWEASTDTQYF.

The V and J genes are TRBV18 and TRBJ1-4; 7 bases agree with TRBD1. Trimming took 6 bases from V and 7 from J; bases not matched to a gene: 11. The CDR3 sequence is 15 residues long. CDR1 is KGHSH and CDR2 is LQKENI in the germline V gene. The CDR3, as DNA: TGTGCCAGCTCCTACGGAGAGGGGGCCGGTGAAAAACTGTTTTTT. As protein: CASSYGEGAGEKLFF.

The V and J genes are TRBV19 and TRBJ2-2; D is possibly TRBD1 (6 bases). V lost 3 bases to trimming and J lost 1 base, with 12 bases between them. Looked up from germline, CDR1 is LNHDA and CDR2 is SQIVND (reference sequence). CDR3 length: 16 residues. In DNA form, the CDR3 reads TGTGCCAGTAGTATTGACCTCAGGGGGAACACCGGGGAGCTGTTTTTT. Protein: CASSIDLRGNTGELFF.

The gene calls are TRBV3-1 (or the pseudogene TRBV3-2) and TRBJ1-2; 10 bases agree with TRBD1. Looked up from germline, CDR1 is LGHDT and CDR2 is YNNKEL (reference sequence). V was clipped by 4 bases and J by 4 bases; unmatched bases: 12. The CDR3 spans 17 residues. CDR3 bases: TGTGCCAGCAGCCTGCGACAGGGGGCAGTAGGGAGCTATGGCTACACCTTC. Translated, it gives CASSLRQGAVGSYGYTF.

V gene TRBV3-1 (or the pseudogene TRBV3-2) combines with J gene TRBJ2-5; TRBD2 matches at 7 bases. Germline V gene sequence: CDR1 LGHDT, CDR2 YNNKEL (reference sequence). The CDR3 length is 15 residues. After removal of 4 bases from V and 7 bases from J, the junction contained 12 bases not matched to a gene. CDR3 residues: CASSPSGGGGGTQYF. For the CDR3, the DNA is TGTGCCAGCAGCCCTAGTGGGGGGGGTGGAGGGACCCAGTACTTC.

The chain links TRBV4-1 to TRBJ1-2; 10 bases align to TRBD1. Germline lookup yields CDR1 MGHRA and CDR2 YSYEKL. V lost 0 bases to trimming and J lost 10 bases; unmatched junction nucleotides: 8. The CDR3 totals 15 residues. The CDR3 region has the DNA TGCGCCAGCAGCCAAGACCACCGGGACAGGGGAAACTACACCTTC. Residues: CASSQDHRDRGNYTF.

There are a few counts of this clone. V is TRBV28 and J is TRBJ1-2; 9 nucleotides align to TRBD1. With V trimmed by 6 bases and J by 5 bases, 7 bases remained unmatched. Germline V gives CDR1 MDHEN, CDR2 SYDVKM. This CDR3 has 14 amino acids. CDR3 region: CASRTGTGIYGYTF. The CDR3 coding sequence is TGTGCCAGCAGGACGGGGACAGGGATATATGGCTACACCTTC.

CDR3 residues: CASSRLAGVPYEQYF. The CDR3 DNA follows: TGCGCCAGCAGCCGACTAGCGGGGGTCCCCTACGAGCAGTACTTC. The rearrangement joins TRBV4-1 to TRBJ2-7; 12 bases fit TRBD2. The J segment lost 2 bases and the V segment lost 4 bases, leaving 3 bases of the junction unmatched. Per germline, CDR1 MGHRA and CDR2 YSYEKL. This CDR3 has 15 residues.

This chain uses TRBV18 with TRBJ2-7; 7 bases are a match to TRBD1. V lost 2 bases, J lost 0 bases, and 4 bases stayed unmatched. This CDR3 contains 15 residues. The germline V gene has CDR1 KGHSH and CDR2 LQKENI. The CDR3 sequence is CASSPEQGTSYEQYF. DNA of the CDR3: TGTGCCAGCTCACCAGAACAGGGGACCTCCTACGAGCAGTACTTC.

The rearrangement uses TRBV19 and TRBJ2-6; D possibly corresponds to TRBD1 (6 bases). CDR1 is LNHDA, CDR2 SQIVND, per germline (reference sequence). The length of the CDR3 is 17 residues. Between the trimmed V and J ends, which lost 0 bases and 0 bases, there was a span of 9 bases. The CDR3 region is CASSIDRGPSGANVLTF. CDR3 nucleotide sequence: TGTGCCAGTAGTATAGACAGGGGACCCTCTGGGGCCAACGTCCTGACTTTC.